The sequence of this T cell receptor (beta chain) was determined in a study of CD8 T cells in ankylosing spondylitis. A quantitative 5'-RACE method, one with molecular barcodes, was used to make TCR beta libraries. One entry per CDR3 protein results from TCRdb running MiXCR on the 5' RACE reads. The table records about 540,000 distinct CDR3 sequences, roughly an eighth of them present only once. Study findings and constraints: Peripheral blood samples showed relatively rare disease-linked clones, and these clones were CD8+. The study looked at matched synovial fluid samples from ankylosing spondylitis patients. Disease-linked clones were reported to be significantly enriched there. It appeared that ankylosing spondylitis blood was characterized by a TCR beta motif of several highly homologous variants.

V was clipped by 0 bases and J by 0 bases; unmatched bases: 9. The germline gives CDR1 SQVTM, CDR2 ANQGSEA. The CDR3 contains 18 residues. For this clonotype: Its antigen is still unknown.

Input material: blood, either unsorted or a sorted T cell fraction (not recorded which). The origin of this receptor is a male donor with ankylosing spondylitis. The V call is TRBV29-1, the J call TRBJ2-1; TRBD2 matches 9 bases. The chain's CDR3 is CSVEDQGSGRSSYNEQFF. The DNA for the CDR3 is TGCAGCGTTGAAGATCAAGGGAGCGGGAGGAGCTCCTACAATGAGCAGTTCTTC.